This record looks at one T cell receptor (beta chain) sequence and its context. The data derive from a study of OX40 agonist ivuxolimab in advanced cancers. On the study more broadly: Each dose-escalation patient presented with hepatocellular carcinoma, melanoma, renal cell or head and neck cancer.

CDR3 length: 15 amino acids. Per the germline V gene, CDR1 is MDHEN and CDR2 is SYDVKM. Trimming pared 6 bases from V and 7 bases from J, leaving 18 bases between. Assay: immunoSEQ multiplex PCR; the TCRdb copy retains only in-frame clones and omits some. This repertoire shows fewer than 35,000 clones, 90% to 95% found once; its top ten account for about 4.3%. The source material was CD4+ or CD8+ T cells sorted from blood, sampled in a trial of the OX40 agonist ivuxolimab. This chain connects TRBV28 to TRBJ1-4; D is perhaps TRBD1 (6 bases). This receptor was identified in an adult with an advanced solid tumor such as melanoma, head and neck, liver or kidney cancer. The CDR3 sequence is CASRETGTPVEKLFF. In DNA form, the CDR3 reads TGTGCCAGCAGAGAAACCGGGACACCGGTTGAAAAACTGTTTTTT.